The 3 T cell receptor beta chains reported below all come from one sample, sequenced in a study of T cells expressing NK-cell markers. TCRdb derives one entry per CDR3 protein from the 5' RACE reads, leaving out DNA. In total, the table holds about half a million distinct CDR3 sequences. Material: blood T cells: a sorted CD56 or NKG2C T cell subset, CD4+ or CD8+ T cells, or bulk PBMC T cells (not recorded which). The source is a woman in her forties or fifties in good health.

The rearrangement joins TRBV5-1 to TRBJ2-7; TCRdb designates TRBD2, a call that cannot be tested without DNA. Germline loops: CDR1 SGHRS, CDR2 YFSETQ. This CDR3 has 16 amino acids. CDR3 in amino acids: CASSPASGRSLREQYF.

The J gene is TRBJ1-1, the V gene TRBV7-8; lacking DNA, the TRBD1 call made by TCRdb goes unchecked. The CDR3 is 15 amino acids. Per the germline V gene, CDR1 is SGHVS and CDR2 is FQNEAQ. The chain's CDR3 is CASSLVQGWNTEAFF.

The chain employs TRBV3-1 and TRBJ2-1; no DNA is available, so the TRBD2 call from TCRdb remains unchecked. This CDR3 region has 15 residues. The germline V gene has CDR1 LGHDT and CDR2 YNNKEL (reference sequence). CDR3 amino acids: CASSPLAGSYNEQFF.